One sample yielded the 32 T cell receptor beta chains listed below, sequenced in a study of blood T cell repertoires in COVID-19 (dated by TCRdb to between 2020 and 2021). Libraries were made using the immunoSEQ multiplex PCR assay. TCRdb retrieved this table from immuneACCESS and kept in-frame rearrangements only. Not all clones are present; in checked studies, unresolved V genes account for under half, and no reason is known for the remainder. The table for this sample lists roughly 95,000 clones; around 82% of them were counted only once. Of the sample, 6% to 7.5% falls within the top ten clones. The sequencing sample was made of peripheral blood. The receptors were gathered from a man over 45 with active or convalescent COVID-19.

This chain uses TRBV19 with TRBJ1-2; D remains ambiguous. V was trimmed by 3 bases and J by 5 bases, leaving 10 bases between them. The germline V gene encodes CDR1 LNHDA and CDR2 SQIVND (reference sequence). The CDR3 spans 13 residues. The CDR3 DNA sequence: TGTGCCAGTAGTATTCAAACAGATTATGGCTACACCTTC. As protein: CASSIQTDYGYTF.

V usage is TRBV6-2 or TRBV6-3 and J usage is TRBJ2-6, with D maybe TRBD1 (6 bases). The CDR3 is 17 residues long. V gave up 2 bases and J gave up 3 bases, with 14 bases separating them. Germline V CDR1 and CDR2: MNHEY, SVGEGT. The CDR3 reads CASSYRLTGLGANVLTF. The CDR3 bases are TGTGCCAGCAGTTACCGCCTTACAGGGCTTGGGGCCAACGTCCTGACTTTC.

The gene calls are TRBV7-8 and TRBJ2-7; a possible D gene is TRBD2 (6 bases). The CDR3 is 16 residues long. Looked up from germline, CDR1 is SGHVS and CDR2 is FQNEAQ. V lost 5 bases, J lost 0 bases, and 17 bases lay in between. The CDR3 region is CASSPPRGFSSYEQYV. CDR3 DNA: TGTGCCAGCAGCCCCCCTCGGGGGTTCTCCTCCTACGAGCAGTACGTC.

V is TRBV7-9 and J is TRBJ1-4, with 8 bases lining up with TRBD1. The CDR3 runs to 13 residues. Unmatched junction bases numbered 8, after V lost 5 bases and J lost 12 bases. CDR1 and CDR2 from the germline V gene are SEHNR and FQNEAQ (reference sequence). DNA for the CDR3: TGTGCCAGCAGCATTCAGGGGGCGCAGGAACTGTTTTTT. Translated, it gives CASSIQGAQELFF.

The V gene is TRBV3-1 (or the pseudogene TRBV3-2), the J gene TRBJ2-3; D is unresolved. CDR3 size: 13 residues. V was shortened by 0 bases and J by 2 bases, with 3 bases between the two germline ends. The germline gives CDR1 LGHDT, CDR2 YNNKEL (reference sequence). The CDR3 DNA is TGTGCCAGCAGCCAAGACTACACAGATACGCAGTATTTT. This sequence encodes CASSQDYTDTQYF.

The V and J genes are TRBV15 and TRBJ2-5; TRBD1 agrees at 7 bases. The J segment lost 1 base and the V segment lost 8 bases, leaving 10 bases of the junction unmatched. Per germline, CDR1 LNHNV and CDR2 YYDKDF (reference sequence). The CDR3 is made up of 15 amino acids. The CDR3 nucleotides read TGTGCCACCTGTCCGCGACAGGGTGGCCAAGAGACCCAGTACTTC. As protein: CATCPRQGGQETQYF.

The gene calls are TRBV18 and TRBJ2-7, with D possibly matching TRBD1 (6 bases). Germline values: CDR1 KGHSH, CDR2 LQKENI. With 0 bases removed from V and 2 bases from J, the gap between germline ends came to 14 bases. This CDR3 spans 16 amino acids. The CDR3 DNA reads as TGTGCCAGCTCACCACCAAACAGGGACGCCACCTACGAGCAGTACTTC. Translated, it gives CASSPPNRDATYEQYF.

The genes are TRBV27 and TRBJ1-5; 10 bases align to TRBD1. Unmatched junction bases numbered 2, after V lost 3 bases and J lost 3 bases. CDR3 length equals 15 residues. Germline loops: CDR1 MNHEY, CDR2 SMNVEV (reference sequence). DNA for the CDR3: TGTGCCAGCAGTTTTGGGACAGGGGCCAATCAGCCCCAGCATTTT. Its protein product is CASSFGTGANQPQHF.

V is TRBV5-4 and J is TRBJ2-6; D unclear. The V gene's germline CDR1 is SGHNT and CDR2 YYREEE (reference sequence). V was trimmed by 0 bases and J by 0 bases, leaving 7 bases between them. This CDR3 is 16 amino acids long. The CDR3 loop is CASSLAGASGANVLTF. CDR3 nucleotides: TGTGCCAGCAGCTTGGCCGGAGCCTCTGGGGCCAACGTCCTGACTTTC.

The chain combines TRBV21-1 with TRBJ1-5. TRBV21-1 is given as a pseudogene. This CDR3 has 14 residues. CDR3: CASSKPELPRAQHF. The CDR3 DNA is TGTGCCAGCAGCAAACCAGAGCTACCTCGGGCCCAGCATTTT.

The rearrangement uses TRBV6-1 and TRBJ2-1; the match to TRBD2 covers 10 bases. V dropped 1 base and J dropped 15; count of bases not matched to a gene: 9. The CDR3 contains 14 residues. Germline CDR1 and CDR2: MNHNS and SASEGT. CDR3 region: CASSEERGGSWSFF. The CDR3 bases are TGTGCCAGCAGTGAAGAGCGGGGGGGTTCTTGGTCGTTCTTC.

The V call is TRBV19, the J call TRBJ1-5, with D hard to call. CDR3 size: 14 residues. Germline V CDR1 and CDR2: LNHDA, SQIVND (reference sequence). The V gene lost 11 bases and the J gene lost 11 bases, with 25 bases spanning the gap. The CDR3 bases are TGTGCCTCGGGCCCAAGAGGGAGGGAAAGTACCCAGCATTTT. Protein product: CASGPRGRESTQHF.

This chain uses TRBV15 with TRBJ2-5, with D possibly TRBD2 on 6 matching bases. The V end was cut by 5 bases, the J end by 2 bases, with 12 bases between. The CDR3 has 14 residues. Germline CDR1 reads LNHNV; CDR2 reads YYDKDF (reference sequence). The DNA for the CDR3 is TGTGCCACCAGCCTTACCGGGGGACAAGAGACCCAGTACTTC. Translation gives CATSLTGGQETQYF.

The J gene is TRBJ2-5, the V gene TRBV9, with 7 bases matching TRBD1. This CDR3 has 14 amino acids. Germline CDR1 is SGDLS and CDR2 is YYNGEE. Losses at the gene ends were 0 bases for V and 5 bases for J; bases not matched to a gene: 4. CDR3 amino acids: CASSVVGQEETQYF. The CDR3 bases are TGTGCCAGCAGCGTAGTAGGACAGGAGGAGACCCAGTACTTC.

The chain recombines TRBV18 with TRBJ1-4; 10 bases line up with TRBD1. Germline V CDR1 and CDR2: KGHSH, LQKENI. With V trimmed by 2 bases and J by 8 bases, 5 bases remained unmatched. The length of the CDR3 is 15 residues. This CDR3 is CASSPIGTGVEKLFF. The CDR3 DNA sequence: TGTGCCAGCTCACCAATCGGGACAGGGGTCGAAAAACTGTTTTTT.

The chain employs TRBV27 and TRBJ1-1, with D unresolved. Trimming pared 3 bases from V and 3 bases from J, leaving 17 bases between. The CDR3 consists of 16 residues. Germline V CDR1 and CDR2: MNHEY, SMNVEV (reference sequence). The CDR3: CASSLAKRRSDTEAFF. In DNA, the CDR3 is TGTGCCAGCAGTTTGGCCAAACGGAGGTCGGACACTGAAGCTTTCTTT.

The chain is built from TRBV7-9 and TRBJ2-3, with 8 bases aligning to TRBD1. Germline loops: CDR1 SEHNR, CDR2 FQNEAQ (reference sequence). The V gene end was trimmed by 7 bases and the J gene end by 3 bases; junction bases not matched to a gene: 9. CDR3 length: 15 residues. This CDR3 reads CASTQQGDGTDTQYF. The CDR3 DNA reads as TGTGCCAGCACTCAACAGGGGGACGGGACAGATACGCAGTATTTT. Full variable domain (remainder filled in from reference TRBV7-9 and TRBJ2-3): DTGVSQNPRHKITKRGQNVTFRCDPISEHNRLYWYRQTLGQGPEFLTYFQNEAQLEKSRLLSDRFSAERPKGSFSTLEIQRTEQGDSAMYLCASTQQGDGTDTQYFGPGTRLTVL.

V gene TRBV12-3 or TRBV12-4 combines with J gene TRBJ1-1, with D hard to call. This CDR3 is 12 amino acids long. The V and J ends lost 6 bases and 5 bases respectively, with 10 bases between them. The CDR3 protein is CASSFGITEAFF. In DNA, the CDR3 is TGTGCCAGCAGCTTCGGTATTACTGAAGCTTTCTTT.

This clone was detected only once. The V call is TRBV28, the J call TRBJ2-3; 16 bases map to TRBD2. Germline V gene lookup returns CDR1 MDHEN and CDR2 SYDVKM. This CDR3 comprises 20 residues. The V segment lost 3 bases and the J segment 4 bases; nucleotides outside the gene matches: 13. The CDR3 DNA reads TGTGCCAGCAGTTTTCCCATGGGACTAGCGGGGGGGCGGAGGTCAGATACGCAGTATTTT. Translating it yields CASSFPMGLAGGRRSDTQYF.

The chain uses TRBV11-2 and TRBJ2-7; TRBD2 agrees at 10 bases. The trim removed 5 bases at V and 5 bases at J, leaving 15 bases unmatched. The CDR3 consists of 17 residues. From germline, CDR1 is SGHAT and CDR2 FQNNGV. CDR3 in DNA: TGTGCCAGCAGCCGGACTAGCGGTGATCTTAATCTTAACGAGCAGTACTTC. Translated, it gives CASSRTSGDLNLNEQYF.

The rearrangement joins TRBV15 to TRBJ1-1; D unresolved. Trimming left V 0 bases short and J 5 bases short, with 13 bases between. The CDR3 is 15 amino acids. Germline CDR1 LNHNV, CDR2 YYDKDF (reference sequence). CDR3 DNA: TGTGCCACCAGCAGAGATAAGCAGGTTGGGACTGAAGCTTTCTTT. Its protein is CATSRDKQVGTEAFF.

The rearrangement links TRBV5-4 to TRBJ2-7; D is undetermined. Germline loops: CDR1 SGHNT, CDR2 YYREEE (reference sequence). V lost 4 bases and J 4 bases, leaving 12 bases between the germline ends. This CDR3 spans 13 amino acids. The CDR3 is CASSVDGAYEQYV. CDR3 DNA: TGTGCCAGCAGCGTGGACGGAGCATACGAGCAGTACGTC.

The chain links TRBV7-6 to TRBJ2-1; perhaps TRBD2 as D (6 bases). Germline lookup yields CDR1 SGHVS and CDR2 FNYEAQ. With 4 bases removed from V and 2 bases from J, the gap between germline ends came to 15 bases. The CDR3 is 16 residues long. Here the CDR3 reads CASSSLSGGPYNEQFF. The CDR3 DNA reads TGTGCCAGCAGCTCATTGTCCGGGGGACCCTACAATGAGCAGTTCTTC.

The CDR3 DNA sequence: TGTGCCAGTAGCCCCGGGACTAGCGCCTACGAGCAGTACTTC. Its protein is CASSPGTSAYEQYF. The rearrangement joins TRBV19 to TRBJ2-7; 10 positions match TRBD2. V dropped 6 bases and J dropped 2; count of bases not matched to a gene: 4. The CDR3 extends over 14 amino acids. Germline V gene data show CDR1 as LNHDA and CDR2 as SQIVND (reference sequence).

The chain couples TRBV6-1 to TRBJ1-5, with D maybe TRBD1 (5 bases). The CDR3 spans 16 residues. The V end was cut by 4 bases, the J end by 7 bases, with 20 bases between. Germline V gene lookup returns CDR1 MNHNS and CDR2 SASEGT. This CDR3 is CASSGAGGLGSQPQHF. In DNA, the CDR3 is TGTGCCAGCAGTGGGGCGGGGGGACTGGGAAGCCAGCCCCAGCATTTT.

The chain carries TRBV9 and TRBJ1-4; 9 positions agree with TRBD1. This CDR3 comprises 14 residues. The ends lost 2 bases at V and 8 bases at J; junction bases unmatched: 4. Germline values: CDR1 SGDLS, CDR2 YYNGEE. CDR3 region: CASSVWDRDEKLFF. CDR3 coding DNA: TGTGCCAGCAGCGTCTGGGACAGGGACGAAAAACTGTTTTTT.

In this sample, this clone turned up a few times. The chain employs TRBV5-1 and TRBJ1-6; D is perhaps TRBD1 (5 bases). Trimming pared 0 bases from V and 10 bases from J, leaving 17 bases between. Germline V gene data show CDR1 as SGHRS and CDR2 as YFSETQ. The CDR3 loop spans 16 amino acids. The CDR3 DNA is TGCGCCAGCAGCTTGGATTTGCCCTCGGGGGAGTCACCCCTCCACTTT. Protein: CASSLDLPSGESPLHF. Supplemented by reference TRBV5-1 and TRBJ1-6, the full variable domain reads KAGVTQTPRYLIKTRGQQVTLSCSPISGHRSVSWYQQTPGQGLQFLFEYFSETQRNKGNFPGRFSGRQFSNSRSEMNVSTLELGDSALYLCASSLDLPSGESPLHFGNGTRLTVT.

The chain is built from TRBV30 and TRBJ2-1; 10 bases align to TRBD1. Germline loops: CDR1 GTSNPN, CDR2 SVGIG (reference sequence). The V gene end was trimmed by 1 base and the J gene end by 7 bases; junction bases not matched to a gene: 7. The CDR3 spans 15 residues. For the CDR3, the DNA is TGTGCCTGGAGTGAGAAGACAGGGGGCCGGAATGAGCAGTTCTTC. It is translated as CAWSEKTGGRNEQFF.

The genes are TRBV5-1 and TRBJ2-1, with 7 bases fitting TRBD1. The CDR3 extends over 14 amino acids. The V and J ends lost 4 bases and 8 bases, in that order; junction bases with no gene match: 9. Germline values: CDR1 SGHRS, CDR2 YFSETQ. The CDR3 DNA sequence: TGCGCCAGCAGCCCCGGGACAGAATACGATGAGCAGTTCTTC. Its protein is CASSPGTEYDEQFF. Variable domain in full (rest from reference TRBV5-1 and TRBJ2-1): KAGVTQTPRYLIKTRGQQVTLSCSPISGHRSVSWYQQTPGQGLQFLFEYFSETQRNKGNFPGRFSGRQFSNSRSEMNVSTLELGDSALYLCASSPGTEYDEQFFGPGTRLTVL.

The V and J genes are TRBV11-2 and TRBJ2-7, with 8 bases matching TRBD2. With 5 bases clipped from V and 0 bases from J, the junction kept 18 bases outside the gene matches. CDR1 and CDR2 from the germline V gene are SGHAT and FQNNGV. The CDR3 has 19 residues. The chain's CDR3 is CASSPINRAGGSISYEQYF. In nucleotides, the CDR3 is TGTGCCAGCAGCCCCATTAATCGGGCGGGGGGTTCGATCTCCTACGAGCAGTACTTC.

The rearrangement uses TRBV28 and TRBJ2-7; 8 bases line up with TRBD1. V was pared by 8 bases and J by 4 bases, with 4 bases of the junction left unmatched. Germline CDR1 MDHEN, CDR2 SYDVKM. The CDR3 length is 12 residues. In DNA, the CDR3 is TGTGCCAGCGGACAGGGCCCATACGAGCAGTACTTC. This codes for CASGQGPYEQYF.

V gene TRBV4-1 combines with J gene TRBJ2-3; a weak D match, TRBD1 (6 bases). Between the trimmed V and J ends, which lost 2 bases and 1 base, there was a span of 10 bases. The CDR3 contains 15 residues. Germline V gene data show CDR1 as MGHRA and CDR2 as YSYEKL. CDR3 nucleotide sequence: TGCGCCAGCAGCCAAACGGGACAAGGCACAGATACGCAGTATTTT. This codes for CASSQTGQGTDTQYF.